The source of this T cell receptor (beta chain) is a study of blood T cell repertoires in COVID-19. Study background: From T cells, B-cell-depleted T cells, or PBMCs came the material, which was cDNA or gDNA.

The count of this clone is one. Profiled with immunoSEQ multiplex PCR; TCRdb holds only in-frame clones, not every one. Among under 300,000 clones listed, approximately 87% were seen once. The sequence was obtained from a man in his 60s who had recovered from COVID-19. Sequenced: peripheral blood.

In DNA form, the CDR3 reads TGCGCCAGCAGTGACCAAACCCCACATTCCCGGGACAGGGTTAAAGACTCCTACGAGCAGTACTTC. The encoded protein is CASSDQTPHSRDRVKDSYEQYF. This chain uses TRBV10-1 with TRBJ2-7; 9 positions agree with TRBD1. The germline V gene has CDR1 WNHNN and CDR2 SYGVQD (reference sequence). The CDR3 is made up of 22 amino acids. V shed 3 bases and J 0 bases; nucleotides not matched to a gene: 24.